This is a list of T cell receptor beta chains from one sample in a study of regulatory T cells in long-lasting Graves disease. MiXCR, run by TCRdb on the multiplex PCR reads, gives a single entry per CDR3 protein. The table shows a few hundred thousand distinct CDR3 sequences, with 23% occurring only once. The source was peripheral blood mononuclear cells (PBMCs), collected when the disease was refractory, from a patient treated with antithyroid drugs. The receptors here all came from a woman aged 40 to 50 with Graves disease. The CDR3 runs from the conserved cysteine through the conserved F or W. A D gene is named only where the DNA matches it firmly. Size is omitted from some rows. Given values are once, few, many or a class for expanded clones.

length: 18
D: TRBD2
V: TRBV7-9
J: TRBJ2-7
size: .
DNA: TGTGCCAGCAGCTTAGGACTAGCGGGAGGTATGCCCAGATACGAGCAGTACTTC
CDR3: CASSLGLAGGMPRYEQYF

length: 12
D: .
V: TRBV28
J: TRBJ2-7
size: many
DNA: TGTGCCAGCAGCCCTGATGGGACACCGGGACACTTC
CDR3: CASSPDGTPGHF

length: 17
D: TRBD2
V: TRBV20-1
J: TRBJ2-7
size: .
DNA: TGCAGTGCCAGCGGAGAGACTAGCGGGAGAAAAGCCTACGAGCAGTACTTC
CDR3: CSASGETSGRKAYEQYF

length: 17
D: TRBD2
V: TRBV4-2
J: TRBJ2-7
size: .
DNA: TGTGCCAGCGCGGAGGGCGGGAGAGCCCCCGGGGGAGGCGAGCAGTACTTC
CDR3: CASAEGGRAPGGGEQYF

length: 12
D: .
V: TRBV28
J: TRBJ2-1
size: many
DNA: TGTGCCAGCAGTCGCCACAGCAATGAGCAGTTCTTC
CDR3: CASSRHSNEQFF

length: 15
D: .
V: TRBV2
J: TRBJ2-1
size: .
DNA: TGTGCCAGCAGAAGCCGTGGACTTGCCTACAATGAGCAGTTCTTC
CDR3: CASRSRGLAYNEQFF

length: 17
D: .
V: TRBV28
J: TRBJ2-3
size: few
DNA: TGTGCCAGCAGTTTTCAAACGCGCCTCCTTAAAACAGATACGCAGTATTTT
CDR3: CASSFQTRLLKTDTQYF

length: 15
D: .
V: TRBV25-1
J: TRBJ1-5
size: .
DNA: TGTGCCAGCAGTGAAGGGGGCGGATCCAATCAGCCCCAGCATTTT
CDR3: CASSEGGGSNQPQHF

length: 13
D: .
V: TRBV28
J: TRBJ1-5
size: many
DNA: TGTGCCAGCAGTTCCGTACTACGGCAGCCCCAGCATTTT
CDR3: CASSSVLRQPQHF

length: 14
D: .
V: TRBV5-5
J: TRBJ2-7
size: few
DNA: TGTGCCAGCAGCTTGGATTACACCCTCTACGAGCAGTACTTC
CDR3: CASSLDYTLYEQYF

length: 15
D: TRBD2
V: TRBV11-2
J: TRBJ2-5
size: .
DNA: TGTGCCAGCAGACCAATAGCGGGATGGCAAGAGACCCAGTACTTC
CDR3: CASRPIAGWQETQYF

length: 12
D: .
V: TRBV7-8
J: TRBJ1-1
size: many
DNA: TGTGCCAGCAGCTTAGCGTACACTGAAGCTTTCTTT
CDR3: CASSLAYTEAFF

length: 21
D: TRBD2
V: TRBV27
J: TRBJ2-2
size: many
DNA: TGTGCCAGCAGTGCCCGGACAGGCCTAGCGGGAGGGCCCTCGTACACCGGGGAGCTGTTTTTT
CDR3: CASSARTGLAGGPSYTGELFF

length: 14
D: .
V: TRBV12-3/TRBV12-4
J: TRBJ1-3
size: few
DNA: TGTGCCAGCAGTCCCCGGACAGCTGGAAACACCATATATTTT
CDR3: CASSPRTAGNTIYF

length: 14
D: TRBD1
V: TRBV6-1
J: TRBJ2-7
size: many
DNA: TGTGCCAGCACCGCCGGGACAGGGTCCTACGAGCAGTACTTC
CDR3: CASTAGTGSYEQYF

length: 13
D: .
V: TRBV10-2
J: TRBJ2-5
size: few
DNA: TGCGCCAGCAGATCTGTAGGGCGAGAGACCCAGTACTTC
CDR3: CASRSVGRETQYF

length: 13
D: .
V: TRBV20-1
J: TRBJ1-5
size: few
DNA: TGCAGTGCTAGCTTTGGAGGCAATCAGCCCCAGCATTTT
CDR3: CSASFGGNQPQHF